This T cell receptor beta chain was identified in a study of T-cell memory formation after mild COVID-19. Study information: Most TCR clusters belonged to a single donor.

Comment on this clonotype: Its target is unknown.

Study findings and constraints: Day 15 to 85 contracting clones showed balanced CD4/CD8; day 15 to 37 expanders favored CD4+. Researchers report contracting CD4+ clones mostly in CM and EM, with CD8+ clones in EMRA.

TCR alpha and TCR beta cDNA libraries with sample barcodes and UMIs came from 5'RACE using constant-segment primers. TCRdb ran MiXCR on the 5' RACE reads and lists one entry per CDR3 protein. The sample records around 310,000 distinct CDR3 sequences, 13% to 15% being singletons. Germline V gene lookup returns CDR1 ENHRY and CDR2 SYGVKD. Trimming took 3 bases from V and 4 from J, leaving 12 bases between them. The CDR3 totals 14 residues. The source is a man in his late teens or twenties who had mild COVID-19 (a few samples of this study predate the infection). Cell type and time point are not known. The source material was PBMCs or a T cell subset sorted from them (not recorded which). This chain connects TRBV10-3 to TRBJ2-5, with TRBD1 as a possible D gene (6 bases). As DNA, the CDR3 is TGTGCCATCAGTGATTGGGGGCAGAGAGAGACCCAGTACTTC. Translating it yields CAISDWGQRETQYF.